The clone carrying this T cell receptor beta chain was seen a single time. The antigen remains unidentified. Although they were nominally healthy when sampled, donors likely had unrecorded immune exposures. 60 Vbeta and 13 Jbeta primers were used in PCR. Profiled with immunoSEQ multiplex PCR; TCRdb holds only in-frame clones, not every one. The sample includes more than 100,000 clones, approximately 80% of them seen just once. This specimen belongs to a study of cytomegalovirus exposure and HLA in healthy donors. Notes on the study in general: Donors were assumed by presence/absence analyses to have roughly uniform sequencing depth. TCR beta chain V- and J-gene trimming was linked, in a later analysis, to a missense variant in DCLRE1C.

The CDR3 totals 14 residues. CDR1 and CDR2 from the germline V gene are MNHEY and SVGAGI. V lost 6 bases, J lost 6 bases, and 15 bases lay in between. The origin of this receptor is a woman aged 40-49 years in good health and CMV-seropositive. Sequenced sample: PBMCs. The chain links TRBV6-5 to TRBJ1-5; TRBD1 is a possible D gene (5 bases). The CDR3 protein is CASSRALGSQPQHF. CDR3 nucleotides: TGTGCCAGCAGCAGGGCCTTGGGAAGTCAGCCCCAGCATTTT.